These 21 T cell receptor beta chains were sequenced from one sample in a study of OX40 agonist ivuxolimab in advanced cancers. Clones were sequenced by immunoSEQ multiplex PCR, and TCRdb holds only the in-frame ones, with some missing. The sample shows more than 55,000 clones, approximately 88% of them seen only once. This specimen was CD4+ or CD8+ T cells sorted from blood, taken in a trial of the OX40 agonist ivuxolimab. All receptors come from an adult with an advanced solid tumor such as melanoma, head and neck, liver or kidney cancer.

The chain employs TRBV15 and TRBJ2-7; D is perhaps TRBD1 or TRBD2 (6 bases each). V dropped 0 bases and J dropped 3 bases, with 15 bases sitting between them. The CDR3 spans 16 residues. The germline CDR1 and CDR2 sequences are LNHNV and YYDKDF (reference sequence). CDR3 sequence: CATSRDEEGVFYEQYF. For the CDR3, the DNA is TGTGCCACCAGCAGAGATGAGGAGGGGGTCTTCTACGAGCAGTACTTC.

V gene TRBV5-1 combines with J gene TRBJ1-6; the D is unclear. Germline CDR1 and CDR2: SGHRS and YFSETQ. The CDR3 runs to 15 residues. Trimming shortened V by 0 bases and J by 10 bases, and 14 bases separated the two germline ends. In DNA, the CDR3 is TGCGCCAGCAGCTTGGCGGCCGACGTGAGGTCACCCCTCCACTTT. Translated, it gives CASSLAADVRSPLHF. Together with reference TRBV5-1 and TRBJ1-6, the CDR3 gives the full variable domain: KAGVTQTPRYLIKTRGQQVTLSCSPISGHRSVSWYQQTPGQGLQFLFEYFSETQRNKGNFPGRFSGRQFSNSRSEMNVSTLELGDSALYLCASSLAADVRSPLHFGNGTRLTVT.

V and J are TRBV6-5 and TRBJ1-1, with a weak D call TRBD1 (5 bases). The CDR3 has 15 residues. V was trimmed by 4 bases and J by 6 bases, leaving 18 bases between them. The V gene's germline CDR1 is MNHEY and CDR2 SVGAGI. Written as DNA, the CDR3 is TGTGCCAGCAGTTCTCGGACATTACGGAGCCCTGAAGCTTTCTTT. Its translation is CASSSRTLRSPEAFF.

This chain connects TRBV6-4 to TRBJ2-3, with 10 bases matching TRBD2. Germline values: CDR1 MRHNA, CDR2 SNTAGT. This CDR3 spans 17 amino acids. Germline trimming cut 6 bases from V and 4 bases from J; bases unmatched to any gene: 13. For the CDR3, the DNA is TGTGCCAGCAGCGTAACGGCTCTAGCGGGAGACGCAGATACGCAGTATTTT. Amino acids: CASSVTALAGDADTQYF.

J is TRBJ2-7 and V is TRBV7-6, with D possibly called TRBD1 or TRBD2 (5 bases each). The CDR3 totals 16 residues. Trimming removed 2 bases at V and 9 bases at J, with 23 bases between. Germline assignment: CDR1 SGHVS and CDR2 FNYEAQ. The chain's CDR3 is CASSLIPGPDFVGQYF. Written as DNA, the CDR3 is TGTGCCAGCAGCTTAATACCGGGACCTGACTTTGTTGGGCAGTACTTC.

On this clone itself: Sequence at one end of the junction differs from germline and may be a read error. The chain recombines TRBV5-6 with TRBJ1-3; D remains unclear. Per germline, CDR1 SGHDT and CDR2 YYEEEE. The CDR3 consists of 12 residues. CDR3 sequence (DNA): TGTGCCAGCAGCAGCTCTGGAAACACCACATATTTT. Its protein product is CASSSSGNTTYF.

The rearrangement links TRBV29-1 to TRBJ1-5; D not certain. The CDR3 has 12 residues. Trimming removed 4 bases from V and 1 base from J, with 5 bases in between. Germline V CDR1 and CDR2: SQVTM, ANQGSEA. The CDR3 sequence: CSVGGSNQPQHF. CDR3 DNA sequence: TGCAGCGTTGGGGGAAGCAATCAGCCCCAGCATTTT.

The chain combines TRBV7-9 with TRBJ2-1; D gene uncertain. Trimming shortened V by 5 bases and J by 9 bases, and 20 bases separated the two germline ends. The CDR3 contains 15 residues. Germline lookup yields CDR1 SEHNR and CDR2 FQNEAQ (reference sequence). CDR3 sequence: CASSTTANRHGEQFF. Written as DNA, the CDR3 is TGTGCCAGCAGCACTACTGCCAATCGGCACGGTGAGCAGTTCTTC.

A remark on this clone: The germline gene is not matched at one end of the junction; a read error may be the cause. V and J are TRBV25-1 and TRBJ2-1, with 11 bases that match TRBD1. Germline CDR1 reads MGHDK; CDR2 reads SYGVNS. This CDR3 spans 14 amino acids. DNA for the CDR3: TGTGCCTGCAGTTTTGGGACAGGGGGCAATGAGCAGTTCTTC. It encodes CACSFGTGGNEQFF.

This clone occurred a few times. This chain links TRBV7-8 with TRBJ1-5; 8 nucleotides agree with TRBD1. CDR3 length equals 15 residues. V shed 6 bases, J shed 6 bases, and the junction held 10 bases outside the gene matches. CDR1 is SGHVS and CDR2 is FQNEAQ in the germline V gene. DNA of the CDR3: TGTGCCAGCAGGGAGACAGGGGCCCGCCCTCAGCCCCAGCATTTT. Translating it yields CASRETGARPQPQHF.

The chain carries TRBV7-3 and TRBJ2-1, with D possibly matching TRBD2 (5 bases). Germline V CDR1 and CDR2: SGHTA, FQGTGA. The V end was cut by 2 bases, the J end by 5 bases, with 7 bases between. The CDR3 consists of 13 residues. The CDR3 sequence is CASSLDGDNEQFF. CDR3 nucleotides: TGTGCCAGCAGCTTAGACGGGGACAATGAGCAGTTCTTC.

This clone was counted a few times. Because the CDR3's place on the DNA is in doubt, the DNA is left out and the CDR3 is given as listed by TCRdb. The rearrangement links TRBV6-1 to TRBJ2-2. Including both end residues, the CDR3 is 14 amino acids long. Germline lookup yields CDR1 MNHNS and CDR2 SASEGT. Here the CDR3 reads CASRRVGPGGELFF.

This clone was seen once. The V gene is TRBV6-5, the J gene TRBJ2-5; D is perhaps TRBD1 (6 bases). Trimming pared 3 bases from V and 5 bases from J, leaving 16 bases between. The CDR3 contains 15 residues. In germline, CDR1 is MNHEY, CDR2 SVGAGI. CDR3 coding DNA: TGTGCCAGCAGTTATACAGGGATGGACCCTGAGACCCAGTACTTC. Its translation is CASSYTGMDPETQYF.

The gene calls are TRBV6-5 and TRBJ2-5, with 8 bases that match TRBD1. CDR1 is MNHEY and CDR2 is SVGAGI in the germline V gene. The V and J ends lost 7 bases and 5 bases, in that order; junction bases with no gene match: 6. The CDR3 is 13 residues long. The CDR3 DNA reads TGTGCCAGCACCGACTACAGGGGGGAGACCCAGTACTTC. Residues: CASTDYRGETQYF.

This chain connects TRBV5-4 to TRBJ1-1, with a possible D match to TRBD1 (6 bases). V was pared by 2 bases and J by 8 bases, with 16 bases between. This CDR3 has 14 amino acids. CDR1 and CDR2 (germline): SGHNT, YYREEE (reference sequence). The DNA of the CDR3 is TGTGCCAGCAGCTTAGGGCAGGGGAGAGACGAAGCTTTCTTT. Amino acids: CASSLGQGRDEAFF.

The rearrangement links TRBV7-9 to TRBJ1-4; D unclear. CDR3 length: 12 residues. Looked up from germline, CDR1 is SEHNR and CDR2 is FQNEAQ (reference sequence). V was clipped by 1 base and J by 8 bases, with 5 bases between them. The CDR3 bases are TGTGCCAGCAGCTTAGTTGGAGAAAAACTGTTTTTT. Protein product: CASSLVGEKLFF.

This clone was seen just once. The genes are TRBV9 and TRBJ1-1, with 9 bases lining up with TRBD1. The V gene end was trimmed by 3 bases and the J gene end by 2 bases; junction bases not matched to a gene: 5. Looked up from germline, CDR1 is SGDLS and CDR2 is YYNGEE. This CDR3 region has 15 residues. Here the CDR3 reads CASSAGTGSNTEAFF. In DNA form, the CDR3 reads TGTGCCAGCAGCGCCGGGACAGGGTCTAACACTGAAGCTTTCTTT.

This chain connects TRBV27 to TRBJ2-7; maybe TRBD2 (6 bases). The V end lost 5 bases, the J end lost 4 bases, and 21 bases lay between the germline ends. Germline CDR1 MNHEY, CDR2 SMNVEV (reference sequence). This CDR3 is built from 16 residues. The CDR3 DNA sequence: TGTGCCAGCAGTCCCGTCCCGAAGGGGAGGCCGTACGAGCAGTACTTC. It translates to CASSPVPKGRPYEQYF.

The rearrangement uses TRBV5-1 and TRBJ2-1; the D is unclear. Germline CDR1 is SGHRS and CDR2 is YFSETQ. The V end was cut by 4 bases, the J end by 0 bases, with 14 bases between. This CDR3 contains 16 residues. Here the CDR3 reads CASSPWRRSSYNEQFF. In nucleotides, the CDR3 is TGCGCCAGCAGCCCCTGGAGAAGGAGCTCCTACAATGAGCAGTTCTTC. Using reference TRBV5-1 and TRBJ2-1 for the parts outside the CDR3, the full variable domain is KAGVTQTPRYLIKTRGQQVTLSCSPISGHRSVSWYQQTPGQGLQFLFEYFSETQRNKGNFPGRFSGRQFSNSRSEMNVSTLELGDSALYLCASSPWRRSSYNEQFFGPGTRLTVL.

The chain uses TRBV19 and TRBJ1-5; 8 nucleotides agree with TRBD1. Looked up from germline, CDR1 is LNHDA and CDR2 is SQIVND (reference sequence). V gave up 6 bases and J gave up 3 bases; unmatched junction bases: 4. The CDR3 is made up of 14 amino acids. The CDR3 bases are TGTGCCAGTAGACAGGGGGGACTCAATCAGCCCCAGCATTTT. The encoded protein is CASRQGGLNQPQHF.

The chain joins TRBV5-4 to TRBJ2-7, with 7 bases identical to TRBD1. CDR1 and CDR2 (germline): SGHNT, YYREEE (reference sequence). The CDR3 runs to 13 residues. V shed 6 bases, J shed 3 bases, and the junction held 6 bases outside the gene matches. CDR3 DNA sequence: TGTGCCAGCAACCGGGACAGAGACTACGAGCAGTACTTC. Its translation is CASNRDRDYEQYF.